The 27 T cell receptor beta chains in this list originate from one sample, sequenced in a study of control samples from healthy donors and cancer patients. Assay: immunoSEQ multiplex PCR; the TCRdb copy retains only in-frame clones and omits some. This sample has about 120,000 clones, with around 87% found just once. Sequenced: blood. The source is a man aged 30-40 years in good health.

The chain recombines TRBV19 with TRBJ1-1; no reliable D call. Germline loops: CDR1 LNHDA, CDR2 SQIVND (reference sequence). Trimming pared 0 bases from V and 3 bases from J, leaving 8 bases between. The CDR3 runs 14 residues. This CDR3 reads CASSIDRRDTEAFF. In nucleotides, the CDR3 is TGTGCCAGTAGTATAGATCGGCGGGACACTGAAGCTTTCTTT.

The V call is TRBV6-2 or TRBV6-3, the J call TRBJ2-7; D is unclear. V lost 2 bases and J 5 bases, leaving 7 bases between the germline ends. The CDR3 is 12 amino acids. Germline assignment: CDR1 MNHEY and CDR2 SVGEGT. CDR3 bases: TGTGCCAGCAGTTACGGGGTGAACGAGCAGTACGTC. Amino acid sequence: CASSYGVNEQYV.

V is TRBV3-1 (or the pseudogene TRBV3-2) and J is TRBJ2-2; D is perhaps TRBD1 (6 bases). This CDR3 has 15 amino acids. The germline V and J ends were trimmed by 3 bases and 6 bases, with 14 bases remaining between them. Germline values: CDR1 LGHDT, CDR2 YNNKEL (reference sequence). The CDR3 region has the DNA TGTGCCAGCAGCCAGAACAGGGTAGGGGCCGGGGAGCTGTTTTTT. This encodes CASSQNRVGAGELFF.

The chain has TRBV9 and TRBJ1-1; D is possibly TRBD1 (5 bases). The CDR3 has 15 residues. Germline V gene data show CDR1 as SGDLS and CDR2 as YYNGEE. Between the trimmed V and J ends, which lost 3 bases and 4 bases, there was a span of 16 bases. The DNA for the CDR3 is TGTGCCAGCAGCGCGTCCGGGACGTCTCTCACTGAAGCTTTCTTT. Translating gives CASSASGTSLTEAFF.

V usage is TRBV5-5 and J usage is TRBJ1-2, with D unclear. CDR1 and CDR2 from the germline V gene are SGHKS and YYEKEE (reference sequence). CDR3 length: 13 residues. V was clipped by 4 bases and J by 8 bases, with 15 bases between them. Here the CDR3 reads CASSETAAGGYTF. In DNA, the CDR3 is TGTGCCAGCAGCGAAACAGCCGCGGGCGGCTACACCTTC.

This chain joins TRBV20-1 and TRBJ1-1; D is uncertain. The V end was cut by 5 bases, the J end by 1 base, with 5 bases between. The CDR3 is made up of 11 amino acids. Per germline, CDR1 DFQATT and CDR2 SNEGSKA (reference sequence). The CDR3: CSAPRNTEAFF. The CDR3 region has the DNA TGCAGTGCTCCCAGGAACACTGAAGCTTTCTTT.

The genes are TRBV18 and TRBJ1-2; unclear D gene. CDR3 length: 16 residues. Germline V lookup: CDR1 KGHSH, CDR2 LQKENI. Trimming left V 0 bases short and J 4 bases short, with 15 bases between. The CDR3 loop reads CASSPPSMGPGYGYTF. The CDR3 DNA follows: TGTGCCAGCTCACCACCCTCTATGGGCCCAGGCTATGGCTACACCTTC.

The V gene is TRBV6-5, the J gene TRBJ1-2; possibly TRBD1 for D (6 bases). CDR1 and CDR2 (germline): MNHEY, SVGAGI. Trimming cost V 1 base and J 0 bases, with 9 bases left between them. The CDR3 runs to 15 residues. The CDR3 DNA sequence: TGTGCCAGCAGTTACTTTTCAGGGGCTAACTATGGCTACACCTTC. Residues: CASSYFSGANYGYTF.

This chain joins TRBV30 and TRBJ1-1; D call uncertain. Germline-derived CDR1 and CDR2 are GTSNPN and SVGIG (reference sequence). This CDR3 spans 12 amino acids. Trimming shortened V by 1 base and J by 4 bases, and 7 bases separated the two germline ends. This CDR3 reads CAWSAGGTEAFF. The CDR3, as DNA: TGTGCCTGGAGTGCTGGCGGCACTGAAGCTTTCTTT. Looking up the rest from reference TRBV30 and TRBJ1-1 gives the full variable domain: SQTIHQWPATLVQPVGSPLSLECTVEGTSNPNLYWYRQAAGRGLQLLFYSVGIGQISSEVPQNLSASRPQDRQFILSSKKLLLSDSGFYLCAWSAGGTEAFFGQGTRLTVV.

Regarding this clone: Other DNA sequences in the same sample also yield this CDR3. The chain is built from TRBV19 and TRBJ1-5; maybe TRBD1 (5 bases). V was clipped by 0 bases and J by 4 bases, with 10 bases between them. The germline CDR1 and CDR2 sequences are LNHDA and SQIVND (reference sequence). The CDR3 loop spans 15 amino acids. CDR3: CASSIEGGGNQPQHF. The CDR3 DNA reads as TGTGCCAGTAGTATAGAGGGCGGGGGAAATCAGCCCCAGCATTTT.

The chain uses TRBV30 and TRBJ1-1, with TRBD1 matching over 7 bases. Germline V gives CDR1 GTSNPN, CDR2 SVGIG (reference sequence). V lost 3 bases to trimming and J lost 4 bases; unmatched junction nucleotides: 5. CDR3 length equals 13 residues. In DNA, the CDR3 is TGTGCCTGGAGCCTGACAGGGAGCACTGAAGCTTTCTTT. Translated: CAWSLTGSTEAFF.

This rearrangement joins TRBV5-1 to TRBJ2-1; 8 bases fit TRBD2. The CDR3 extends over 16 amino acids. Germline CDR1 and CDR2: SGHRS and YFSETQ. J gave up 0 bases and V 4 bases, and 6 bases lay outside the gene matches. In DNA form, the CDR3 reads TGCGCCAGCAGCCCGGGGGGGGCTCCCTCCTACAATGAGCAGTTCTTC. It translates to CASSPGGAPSYNEQFF.

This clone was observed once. DNA of the CDR3: TGTGCCAGCAGTTACTCTAGCGGGGGTATATACAATGAGCAGTTCTTC. This encodes CASSYSSGGIYNEQFF. V is TRBV6-2 or TRBV6-3 and J is TRBJ2-1; TRBD2 matches 9 bases. The germline V gene encodes CDR1 MNHEY and CDR2 SVGEGT. This CDR3 is built from 16 residues. Losses at the gene ends were 0 bases for V and 4 bases for J; bases not matched to a gene: 4.

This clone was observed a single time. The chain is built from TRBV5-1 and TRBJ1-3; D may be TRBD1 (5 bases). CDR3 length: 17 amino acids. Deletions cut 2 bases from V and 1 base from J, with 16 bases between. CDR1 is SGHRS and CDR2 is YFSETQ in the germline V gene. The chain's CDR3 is CASSLTGRARSGNTIYF. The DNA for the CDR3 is TGCGCCAGCAGCTTAACAGGCCGCGCCCGTTCTGGAAACACCATATATTTT.

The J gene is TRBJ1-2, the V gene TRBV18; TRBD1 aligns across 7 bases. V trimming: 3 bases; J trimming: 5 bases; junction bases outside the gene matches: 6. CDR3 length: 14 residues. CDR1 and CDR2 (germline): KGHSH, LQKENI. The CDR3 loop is CASSPGTEGYGYTF. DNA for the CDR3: TGTGCCAGCTCACCGGGGACAGAGGGATATGGCTACACCTTC.

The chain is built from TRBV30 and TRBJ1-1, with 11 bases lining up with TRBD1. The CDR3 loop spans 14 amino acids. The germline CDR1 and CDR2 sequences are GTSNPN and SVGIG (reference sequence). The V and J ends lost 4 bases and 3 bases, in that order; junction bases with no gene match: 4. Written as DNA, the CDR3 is TGTGCCTGGACCGGACAGGGGGCCTACACTGAAGCTTTCTTT. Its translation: CAWTGQGAYTEAFF.

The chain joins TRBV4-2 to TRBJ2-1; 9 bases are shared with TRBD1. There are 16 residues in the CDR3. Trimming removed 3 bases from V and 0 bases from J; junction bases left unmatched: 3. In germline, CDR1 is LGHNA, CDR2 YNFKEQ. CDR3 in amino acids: CASSHGTGYSYNEQFF. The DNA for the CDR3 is TGTGCCAGCAGCCATGGGACAGGGTACTCCTACAATGAGCAGTTCTTC.

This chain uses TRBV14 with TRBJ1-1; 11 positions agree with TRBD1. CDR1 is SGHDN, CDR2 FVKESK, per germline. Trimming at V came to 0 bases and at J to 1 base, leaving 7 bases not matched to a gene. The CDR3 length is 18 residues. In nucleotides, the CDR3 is TGTGCCAGCAGCCAAGAAGGGTGGGACAGGGGGTGGAACACTGAAGCTTTCTTT. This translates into CASSQEGWDRGWNTEAFF.

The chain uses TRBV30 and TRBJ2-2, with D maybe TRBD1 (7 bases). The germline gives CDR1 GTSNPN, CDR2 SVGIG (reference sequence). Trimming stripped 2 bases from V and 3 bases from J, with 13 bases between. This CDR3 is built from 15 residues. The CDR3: CAWSRSRGDTGELFF. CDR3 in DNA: TGTGCCTGGAGTCGTAGCAGGGGGGACACCGGGGAGCTGTTTTTT.

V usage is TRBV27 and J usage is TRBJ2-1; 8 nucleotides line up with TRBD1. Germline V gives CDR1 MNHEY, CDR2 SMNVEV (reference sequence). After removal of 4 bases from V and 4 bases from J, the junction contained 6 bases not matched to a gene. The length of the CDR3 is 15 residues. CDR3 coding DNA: TGTGCCAGCAGTTGGACAGGGTCGAGGTACAATGAGCAGTTCTTC. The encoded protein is CASSWTGSRYNEQFF.

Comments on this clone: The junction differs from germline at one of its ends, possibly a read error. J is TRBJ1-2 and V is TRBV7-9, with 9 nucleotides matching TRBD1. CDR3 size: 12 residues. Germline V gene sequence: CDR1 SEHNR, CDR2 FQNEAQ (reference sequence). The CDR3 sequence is CASSLDTGTGIF. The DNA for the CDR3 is TGTGCCAGCAGCTTAGATACCGGGACAGGGATCTTC.

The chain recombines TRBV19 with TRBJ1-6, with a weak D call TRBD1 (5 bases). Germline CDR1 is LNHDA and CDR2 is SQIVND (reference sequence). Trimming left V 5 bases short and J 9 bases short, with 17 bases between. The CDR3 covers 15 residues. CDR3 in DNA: TGTGCCAGTAGTGCTCGCAGGGCTCCCTTTTCACCCCTCCACTTT. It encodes CASSARRAPFSPLHF.

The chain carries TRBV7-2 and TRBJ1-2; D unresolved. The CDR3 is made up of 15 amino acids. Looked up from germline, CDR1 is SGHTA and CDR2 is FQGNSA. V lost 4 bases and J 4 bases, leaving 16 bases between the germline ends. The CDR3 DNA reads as TGTGCCAGCAGCTCGGGCAAGGCCACCAGCTATGGCTACACCTTC. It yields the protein CASSSGKATSYGYTF.

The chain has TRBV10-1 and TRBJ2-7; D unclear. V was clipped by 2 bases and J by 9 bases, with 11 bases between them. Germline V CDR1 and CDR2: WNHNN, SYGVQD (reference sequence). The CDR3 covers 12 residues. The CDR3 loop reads CASSESGRRQYF. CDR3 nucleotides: TGCGCCAGCAGTGAGAGTGGTCGTCGGCAGTACTTC.

The CDR3 nucleotides read TGTGCTAGTGGTTTGGTACTAAAGGGGGAAAAACTGTTTTTT. Protein: CASGLVLKGEKLFF. This chain joins TRBV12-5 and TRBJ1-4; tentative D call: TRBD1 (5 bases). Germline assignment: CDR1 LGHNT and CDR2 FRNRAP. CDR3 size: 14 residues. Trimming shortened V by 0 bases and J by 8 bases, and 10 bases separated the two germline ends.

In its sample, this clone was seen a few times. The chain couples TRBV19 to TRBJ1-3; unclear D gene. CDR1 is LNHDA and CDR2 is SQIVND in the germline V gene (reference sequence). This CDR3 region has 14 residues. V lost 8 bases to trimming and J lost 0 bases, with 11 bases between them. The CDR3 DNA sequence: TGTGCCAGTTCTTCTTCGGGCTCTGGAAACACCATATATTTT. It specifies CASSSSGSGNTIYF.

CDR3 nucleotide sequence: TGTGCCAGCTCCGGACAGGGTGATTCACCCCTCCACTTT. It translates to CASSGQGDSPLHF. The V gene is TRBV7-9, the J gene TRBJ1-6; 8 nucleotides agree with TRBD1. V lost 8 bases to trimming and J lost 8 bases; unmatched junction nucleotides: 5. The CDR3 totals 13 residues. Germline CDR1 reads SEHNR; CDR2 reads FQNEAQ (reference sequence).